This record concerns one T cell receptor (beta chain) sequence. Its antigen is unknown. These data belong to a study of PD-L1 blockade in urothelial cancer. In the study overall: Intravenous atezolizumab, 1,200 mg every 3 weeks, was begun by patients in about 2014. There were a median of approximately 130,000 T cells in blood samples. Notes on the study in general: Prediction of better survival came from below-median pretreatment blood TCR clonality. Tumor-associated clones in blood expanded more at 3 weeks in durable-benefit patients.

The repertoire was sequenced with immunoSEQ multiplex PCR; TCRdb's copy has only in-frame clones and lacks some. Here the sample spans approximately 47,000 clones, more than 80% being singletons. Regarding time point: peripheral blood 6 weeks after treatment start. CDR3 size: 16 residues. CDR1 and CDR2 from the germline V gene are WNHNN and SYGVQD (reference sequence). The ends were cut back, 8 bases at V and 7 bases at J, with 26 bases in the middle. Sequencing used PBMCs, obtained around atezolizumab (anti-PD-L1) treatment. This clonotype originated in a man between 65 and 85 years old with urothelial cancer. The J gene is TRBJ1-1, the V gene TRBV10-1, with a possible D match to TRBD1 (6 bases). CDR3 loop: CASGKTRDTSTGEAFF. The CDR3 coding sequence is TGCGCCAGCGGAAAAACCCGGGACACTAGTACGGGTGAAGCTTTCTTT.